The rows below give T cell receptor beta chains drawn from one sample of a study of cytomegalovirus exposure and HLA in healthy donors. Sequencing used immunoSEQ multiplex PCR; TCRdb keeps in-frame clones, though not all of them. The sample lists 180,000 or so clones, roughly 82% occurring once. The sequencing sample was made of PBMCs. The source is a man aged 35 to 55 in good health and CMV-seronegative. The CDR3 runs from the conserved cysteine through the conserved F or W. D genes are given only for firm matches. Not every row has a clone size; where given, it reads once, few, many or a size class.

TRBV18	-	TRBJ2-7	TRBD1	TGTGCCAGCTCACCAAGACAGGGAACCTACGAGCAGTACTTC	CASSPRQGTYEQYF
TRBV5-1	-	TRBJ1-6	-	TGCGCCAGCAGCGATAGAAGTTCACCCCTCCACTTT	CASSDRSSPLHF
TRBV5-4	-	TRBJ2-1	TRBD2	TGTGCCAGCATGGGGGGGTACAATGAGCAGTTCTTC	CASMGGYNEQFF
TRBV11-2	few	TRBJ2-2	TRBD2	TGTGCCAGCAGCTTAGAACTAGCGGGGAACACCGGGGAGCTGTTTTTT	CASSLELAGNTGELFF
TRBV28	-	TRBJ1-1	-	TGTGTAGCAGACGGAGGGAAGGTAGGAGCTTTCTTT	CVADGGKVGAFF
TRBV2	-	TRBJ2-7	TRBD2	TGTGCCAGCAGTGTCTGGACTAGTCCCGAGGGGGAGCAGTACTTC	CASSVWTSPEGEQYF
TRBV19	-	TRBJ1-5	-	TGTGCCAGTAGTATAACCCCCCTAGGAAGCAATCAGCCCCAGCATTTT	CASSITPLGSNQPQHF
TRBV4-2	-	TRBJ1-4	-	TGTGCCAGCAGCCAAGAGGGGGACGGGGGTAATGAAAAACTGTTTTTT	CASSQEGDGGNEKLFF
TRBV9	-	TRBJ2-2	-	TGTGCCAGCAGCGTAGTACAGCTTACCGGGGAGCTGTTTTTT	CASSVVQLTGELFF
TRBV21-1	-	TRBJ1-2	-	TGTGCCAGCAGCAAAGAAGGGGACAGGGTCGACTATGGCTACACCTTC	CASSKEGDRVDYGYTF
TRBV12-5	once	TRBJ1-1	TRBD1	TGTGCTAGTGCCCATCGGGACAGAGGGAACACTGAAGCTTTCTTT	CASAHRDRGNTEAFF
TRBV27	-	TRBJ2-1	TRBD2	TGTGCCAGTTCTCCACTAGCGCGATTATACAATGAGCAGTTCTTC	CASSPLARLYNEQFF
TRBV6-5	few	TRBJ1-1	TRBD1	TGTGCCAGCAATTACAGGGGGTACACTGAAGCTTTCTTT	CASNYRGYTEAFF
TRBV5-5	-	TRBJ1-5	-	TGTGCCAGCAGCTTGTTAGGCTCAGCGGGCAATCAGCCCCAGCATTTT	CASSLLGSAGNQPQHF
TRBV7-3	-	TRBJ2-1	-	TGTGCCAGCCGACAAGCGGCGGGATCCTACAATGAGCAGTTCTTC	CASRQAAGSYNEQFF
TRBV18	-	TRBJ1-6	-	TGTGCCAGCTCATTCTCCGGGGATCCACCCCTCCACTTT	CASSFSGDPPLHF
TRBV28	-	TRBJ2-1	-	TGTGCCAGCACCCCAGGGGGACTTGAGCAGTTCTTC	CASTPGGLEQFF
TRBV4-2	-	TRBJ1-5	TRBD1	TGTGCCAGCAGCCAAGACCCGGGACAGGGTTACCCGCCCCAGCATTTT	CASSQDPGQGYPPQHF
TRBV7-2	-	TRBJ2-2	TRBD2	TGTGCCAGCAGCTGGCGCGGGGGCGGGGAGCTGTTTTTT	CASSWRGGGELFF
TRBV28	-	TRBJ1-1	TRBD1	TGTGCCAGCCTACTTCCAGGGGGCACTGAAGCTTTCTTT	CASLLPGGTEAFF
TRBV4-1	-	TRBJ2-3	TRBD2	TGCGCCAGCAGCCTCAGCGTGGCGGGGGGTTCAGATACGCAGTATTTT	CASSLSVAGGSDTQYF
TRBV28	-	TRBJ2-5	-	TGTGCCAGCAGTCCCCCGGGGAGCGACCAAGAGACCCAATACTTC	CASSPPGSDQETQYF
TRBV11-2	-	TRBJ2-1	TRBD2	TGTGCCAGCAGCTTAGAGCGGGGGGTGAATGAGCAGTTCTTC	CASSLERGVNEQFF
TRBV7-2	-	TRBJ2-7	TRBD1	TGTGCCAGCAGCTCGGACAGGGTAGTAAACGAGCAGTACTTC	CASSSDRVVNEQYF
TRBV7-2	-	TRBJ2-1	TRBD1	TGTGCCAGCAGCCCGGCCGGGACAGGGTATAATGAGCAGTTCTTC	CASSPAGTGYNEQFF
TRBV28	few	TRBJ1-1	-	TGTGCCAGCAGTTTACGGGTCACCGGAGCTTTCTTT	CASSLRVTGAFF
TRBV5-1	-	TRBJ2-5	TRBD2	TGCGCCAGCAGCTTGGTTCGGGCTAGCGGGGGGGATTACCGTTCCCAAGAGACCCAGTACTTC	CASSLVRASGGDYRSQETQYF
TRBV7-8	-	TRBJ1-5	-	TGTGCCAGCAGTCCCATGGGCAGGGGCAATCAGCCCCAGCATTTT	CASSPMGRGNQPQHF
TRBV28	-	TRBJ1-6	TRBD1	TGTGCCAGCAGTGGGGACAGTTATAATTCACCCCTCCACTTT	CASSGDSYNSPLHF
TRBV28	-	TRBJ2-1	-	TGTGCCAGCAGTCAACCGGGACTCCCCAGCTACAATGAGCAGTTCTTC	CASSQPGLPSYNEQFF
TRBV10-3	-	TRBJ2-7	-	TGTGCCATCAGAAACCGGGATTCCGGCTACGAGCAGTACTTC	CAIRNRDSGYEQYF
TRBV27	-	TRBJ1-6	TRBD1	TGTGCCAGCAGTCCTACCCTGACAGGGATCACCTCACCCCTCCACTTT	CASSPTLTGITSPLHF
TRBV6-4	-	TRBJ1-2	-	TGTGCCAGCAGTGGCCGCAGGGGAAACTATGGCTACACCTTC	CASSGRRGNYGYTF
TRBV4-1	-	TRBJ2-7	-	TGCGCCAGCAGCCAAGATGGACAAGAGTACGAGCAGTACTTC	CASSQDGQEYEQYF
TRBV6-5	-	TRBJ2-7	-	TGTGCCAGCAGACACGCCTACGAGCAGTACTTC	CASRHAYEQYF
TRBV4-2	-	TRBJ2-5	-	TGTGCCAGCAGCCAAGGGGACAGCGGGGGAGAAGAGACCCAGTACTTC	CASSQGDSGGEETQYF
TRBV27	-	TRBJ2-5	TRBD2	TGTGCCAGCAGTTTCTACCCCGGGACTAGCGCTGAGACCCAGTACTTC	CASSFYPGTSAETQYF
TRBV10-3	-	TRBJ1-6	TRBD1	TGTGCCGCCGGACAGGGGGTCCGTTCACCCCTCCACTTT	CAAGQGVRSPLHF
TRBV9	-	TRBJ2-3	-	TGTGCCAGCAGCGTATATGACTCACGAGATACGCAGTATTTT	CASSVYDSRDTQYF
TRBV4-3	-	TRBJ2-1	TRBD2	TGCGCCAGCAGCCAACAACTAGCGGGGGCGGGCGGTGAGCAGTTCTTC	CASSQQLAGAGGEQFF
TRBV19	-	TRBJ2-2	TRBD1	TGTGCCAGTAGGACCCTGGGGACAGGGGGAACCGGGGAGCTGTTTTTT	CASRTLGTGGTGELFF
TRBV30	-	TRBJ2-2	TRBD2	TGTGCCTGGAGTTCCGGCGGGGGGTTCACCGGGGAGCTGTTTTTT	CAWSSGGGFTGELFF
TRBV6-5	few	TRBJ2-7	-	TGTGCCAGCAGTTCCGAGAAGAAAGCGGCCTACGAGCAGTACTTC	CASSSEKKAAYEQYF
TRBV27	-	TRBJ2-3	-	TGTGCCAGCAGTTTAGCGGGACGGGCCCTAACAGATACGCAGTATTTT	CASSLAGRALTDTQYF
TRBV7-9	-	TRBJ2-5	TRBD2	TGTGCCAGCAGTAGAATAACGGGAGGGGAGACCCAGTACTTC	CASSRITGGETQYF
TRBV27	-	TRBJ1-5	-	TGTGCCAGCAGTTCCACTCGACACAATAGCAATCAGCCCCAGCATTTT	CASSSTRHNSNQPQHF
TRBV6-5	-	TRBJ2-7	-	TGTGCCAGCAGTCGTACGACGGGCTCCTACGAGCAGTACTTC	CASSRTTGSYEQYF
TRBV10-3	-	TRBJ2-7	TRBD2	TGTGCCATCAGTGGGACTAGCGGAAACTACGAGCAGTACTTC	CAISGTSGNYEQYF
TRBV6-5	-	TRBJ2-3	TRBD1	TGTGCCAGCAGGGGACAGGGAACAGATACGCAGTATTTT	CASRGQGTDTQYF
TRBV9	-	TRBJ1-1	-	TGTGCCAGCAGCGTTAATAAGAACACTGAAGCTTTCTTT	CASSVNKNTEAFF
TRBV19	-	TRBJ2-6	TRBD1	TGTGCCAGTAGTCCGGGACAGGGGTTCCCTGGGGCCAACGTCCTGACTTTC	CASSPGQGFPGANVLTF
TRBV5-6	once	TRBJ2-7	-	TGTGCCAGCAGCTCGGGCGGGCCCTACGAGCAGTACTTC	CASSSGGPYEQYF
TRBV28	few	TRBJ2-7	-	TGTGCCAGCAGCTCACCCGGGCGACAGCTCTACGAGCAGTACTTC	CASSSPGRQLYEQYF